Shown below are 32 T cell receptor beta chains from a single sample sequenced in a study of shared clonotypes between healthy human individuals. CD45RO-negative, CCR7-selected cells formed the naive CD8 fraction, which excluded terminally differentiated effector memory CD45RA+ cells. Method: immunoSEQ multiplex PCR; TCRdb's copy keeps in-frame clones and lacks some. Here the sample spans millions of clones, approximately 95% being singletons. Specimen: naive CD8+ T cells sorted from blood. These receptors were taken from a young man in good health.

Regarding this clone: The sample contains more than one DNA sequence encoding this CDR3. This chain uses TRBV27 with TRBJ1-2; 8 bases fit TRBD1. The CDR3 covers 14 residues. Germline trimming cut 5 bases from V and 2 bases from J; bases unmatched to any gene: 4. Germline V gives CDR1 MNHEY, CDR2 SMNVEV (reference sequence). The CDR3 DNA reads TGTGCCAGCAGTCCAGGGGGCCCCAACTATGGCTACACCTTC. It codes for CASSPGGPNYGYTF.

The rearrangement links TRBV4-1 to TRBJ1-2; a possible D gene is TRBD1 (5 bases). With 1 base removed from V and 4 bases from J, the gap between germline ends came to 13 bases. CDR1 and CDR2 (germline): MGHRA, YSYEKL. The CDR3 is 15 amino acids. CDR3 in DNA: TGCGCCAGCAGCCAAGCTGGGTCAGGGTCCTATGGCTACACCTTC. Protein product: CASSQAGSGSYGYTF.

The chain recombines TRBV6-6 with TRBJ2-7; D may be TRBD1 (6 bases). The V gene's germline CDR1 is MNHNY and CDR2 SVGAGI (reference sequence). This CDR3 spans 13 amino acids. V was cut by 5 bases and J by 2 bases, with 10 bases left in between. The CDR3 here is CASSTHRAYEQYF. CDR3 sequence (DNA): TGTGCCAGCAGTACCCACAGGGCCTACGAGCAGTACTTC.

The rearrangement uses TRBV4-1 and TRBJ2-7; 8 bases align to TRBD2. The CDR3 is made up of 14 amino acids. V dropped 5 bases and J dropped 6; count of bases not matched to a gene: 9. Per the germline V gene, CDR1 is MGHRA and CDR2 is YSYEKL. Here the CDR3 DNA reads TGCGCCAGCAGCTCTCCCGGGGGGGGAAGCGAGCAGTACTTC. It translates to CASSSPGGGSEQYF.

V usage is TRBV27 and J usage is TRBJ1-2; TRBD1 might be the D (5 bases). This CDR3 has 14 residues. CDR1 and CDR2 (germline): MNHEY, SMNVEV (reference sequence). The ends were cut back, 6 bases at V and 0 bases at J, with 11 bases in the middle. The CDR3 is CASRMQGANYGYTF. DNA of the CDR3: TGTGCCAGCAGGATGCAGGGCGCTAACTATGGCTACACCTTC.

J is TRBJ2-1 and V is TRBV5-4, with unresolved D. Trimming took 2 bases from V and 8 from J, leaving 14 bases between them. Germline CDR1 and CDR2: SGHNT and YYREEE (reference sequence). The CDR3 is 14 residues long. The CDR3 DNA reads TGTGCCAGCAGCTTCCGCGGACCGTCCGATGAGCAGTTCTTC. It yields the protein CASSFRGPSDEQFF.

The chain combines TRBV4-1 with TRBJ1-1; tentative D call: TRBD1 (6 bases). V dropped 1 base and J dropped 5 bases, with 14 bases sitting between them. CDR1 MGHRA and CDR2 YSYEKL come from the germline V gene. This CDR3 is built from 15 residues. DNA for the CDR3: TGCGCCAGCAGCCAAGCTCGGGGTAGGGGGACTGAAGCTTTCTTT. The encoded protein is CASSQARGRGTEAFF.

This clone was detected once. V is TRBV6-1 and J is TRBJ1-4, with D perhaps TRBD1 (5 bases). Trimming removed 2 bases from V and 4 bases from J, with 20 bases in between. Germline V gene lookup returns CDR1 MNHNS and CDR2 SASEGT. This CDR3 has 18 amino acids. CDR3: CASSESPGWAGLNEKLFF. In DNA form, the CDR3 reads TGTGCCAGCAGTGAATCCCCAGGGTGGGCGGGACTTAATGAAAAACTGTTTTTT.

Comment on this clone: Other DNA sequences in the same sample also yield this CDR3. The chain recombines TRBV27 with TRBJ2-7; D is undetermined. V was clipped by 3 bases and J by 0 bases, with 9 bases between them. Germline CDR1 MNHEY, CDR2 SMNVEV (reference sequence). The CDR3 contains 14 residues. CDR3 nucleotide sequence: TGTGCCAGCAGTTTGACGGGCAGCTCCTACGAGCAGTACTTC. This encodes CASSLTGSSYEQYF.

The V gene is TRBV7-9, the J gene TRBJ2-1, with a weak D call TRBD2 (5 bases). The CDR3 loop spans 16 amino acids. V lost 6 bases, J lost 5 bases, and 20 bases lay in between. CDR1 and CDR2 from the germline V gene are SEHNR and FQNEAQ (reference sequence). CDR3 residues: CASRGELYHINNEQFF. Here the CDR3 DNA reads TGTGCCAGCAGGGGAGAGTTATACCACATTAACAATGAGCAGTTCTTC.

As regards this clone: This specimen includes other DNA sequences encoding the same CDR3. The chain is built from TRBV4-1 and TRBJ1-3, with no clear D. V dropped 0 bases and J dropped 1 base, with 7 bases sitting between them. This CDR3 is 15 amino acids long. In germline, CDR1 is MGHRA, CDR2 YSYEKL. CDR3 nucleotide sequence: TGCGCCAGCAGCCAAGATCCGGGATCTGGAAACACCATATATTTT. It codes for CASSQDPGSGNTIYF.

This clone was counted once. The rearrangement joins TRBV4-1 to TRBJ2-7; unclear D gene. CDR1 is MGHRA, CDR2 YSYEKL, per germline. The V gene lost 1 base and the J gene lost 3 bases, with 10 bases spanning the gap. This CDR3 has 14 amino acids. CDR3 in amino acids: CASSQGIGFYEQYF. CDR3 nucleotides: TGCGCCAGCAGCCAAGGAATCGGTTTCTACGAGCAGTACTTC.

The chain recombines TRBV2 with TRBJ1-1; tentatively, D is TRBD1 (5 bases). This CDR3 contains 16 residues. Germline V gene lookup returns CDR1 SNHLY and CDR2 FYNNEI. With 4 bases removed from V and 1 base from J, the gap between germline ends came to 16 bases. In DNA, the CDR3 is TGTGCCAGCAGTGGGCCTCCGGGGCCCAGGAACACTGAAGCTTTCTTT. Its translation: CASSGPPGPRNTEAFF.

About this clone itself: This sample includes further DNA sequences coding for the same CDR3. The chain couples TRBV6-6 to TRBJ2-1; 8 nucleotides agree with TRBD2. The CDR3 extends over 13 amino acids. Losses at the gene ends were 6 bases for V and 3 bases for J; bases not matched to a gene: 1. Germline loops: CDR1 MNHNY, CDR2 SVGAGI (reference sequence). The CDR3 DNA is TGTGCCAGCAGCGGGACTAGCTACAATGAGCAGTTCTTC. Its translation: CASSGTSYNEQFF.

V usage is TRBV4-1 and J usage is TRBJ1-2; D is uncertain. Germline CDR1 reads MGHRA; CDR2 reads YSYEKL. CDR3 size: 15 residues. V was cut by 1 base and J by 0 bases, with 9 bases left in between. CDR3 nucleotides: TGCGCCAGCAGCCAAGTAAAACAAGCTAACTATGGCTACACCTTC. It yields the protein CASSQVKQANYGYTF.

In DNA, the CDR3 is TGTGCCAGCAGCCAAGATGGGACAACGTACGAGCAGTACTTC. It codes for CASSQDGTTYEQYF. This chain joins TRBV4-2 and TRBJ2-7; D might be TRBD1 (6 bases). Deletions cut 0 bases from V and 4 bases from J, with 10 bases between. CDR3 length: 14 residues. Germline assignment: CDR1 LGHNA and CDR2 YNFKEQ.

V is TRBV7-9 and J is TRBJ2-1; possibly TRBD2 for D (6 bases). With 4 bases removed from V and 4 bases from J, the gap between germline ends came to 11 bases. Looked up from germline, CDR1 is SEHNR and CDR2 is FQNEAQ (reference sequence). There are 14 residues in the CDR3. As DNA, the CDR3 is TGTGCCAGCAGCTATAGCGGAGTATACAATGAGCAGTTCTTC. Its protein product is CASSYSGVYNEQFF.

V gene TRBV6-5 combines with J gene TRBJ2-5; TRBD2 aligns across 9 bases. Germline CDR1 and CDR2: MNHEY and SVGAGI. The junction had 11 bases not matched to a gene; V was cut back by 7 bases and J by 5 bases. The CDR3 contains 15 residues. The CDR3 sequence is CASMEGGGAGETQYF. CDR3 DNA sequence: TGTGCCAGCATGGAAGGCGGGGGGGCTGGGGAGACCCAGTACTTC.

The gene calls are TRBV11-2 and TRBJ2-1, with unresolved D. Trimming pared 0 bases from V and 5 bases from J, leaving 5 bases between. The length of the CDR3 is 13 residues. The germline V gene encodes CDR1 SGHAT and CDR2 FQNNGV. CDR3 in amino acids: CASSLEMDNEQFF. The CDR3, as DNA: TGTGCCAGCAGCTTAGAAATGGACAATGAGCAGTTCTTC. The whole variable domain, remainder taken from reference TRBV11-2 and TRBJ2-1, is EAGVAQSPRYKIIEKRQSVAFWCNPISGHATLYWYQQILGQGPKLLIQFQNNGVVDDSQLPKDRFSAERLKGVDSTLKIQPAKLEDSAVYLCASSLEMDNEQFFGPGTRLTVL.

The chain combines TRBV5-6 with TRBJ1-2; possibly TRBD1 for D (6 bases). This CDR3 contains 15 residues. V was pared by 0 bases and J by 4 bases, with 13 bases between. Germline CDR1 is SGHDT and CDR2 is YYEEEE. The CDR3: CASSLGDIFIYGYTF. For the CDR3, the DNA is TGTGCCAGCAGCTTGGGGGACATTTTTATCTATGGCTACACCTTC.

This chain links TRBV4-1 with TRBJ2-1; D unclear. Germline loops: CDR1 MGHRA, CDR2 YSYEKL. The CDR3 sequence is 16 residues long. V was cut by 0 bases and J by 4 bases, with 13 bases left in between. This chain's CDR3 is CASSQEGLTLYNEQFF. In DNA, the CDR3 is TGCGCCAGCAGCCAAGAAGGGCTCACATTGTACAATGAGCAGTTCTTC.

The chain is built from TRBV7-9 and TRBJ2-7; D uncertain. CDR1 SEHNR and CDR2 FQNEAQ come from the germline V gene (reference sequence). V lost 5 bases and J 1 base, leaving 9 bases between the germline ends. The CDR3 has 13 residues. This CDR3 reads CASSPWGSYEQYF. Here the CDR3 DNA reads TGTGCCAGCAGCCCTTGGGGTTCCTACGAGCAGTACTTC.

CDR3 residues: CASSVGTGGPLYGYTF. CDR3 nucleotides: TGTGCCAGCAGCGTAGGGACAGGGGGACCCCTCTATGGCTACACCTTC. The V gene is TRBV7-2, the J gene TRBJ1-2; 11 bases are a match to TRBD1. Losses at the gene ends were 5 bases for V and 4 bases for J; bases not matched to a gene: 9. From germline, CDR1 is SGHTA and CDR2 FQGNSA. CDR3 length: 16 residues.

V is TRBV5-4 and J is TRBJ1-1, with D maybe TRBD1 (5 bases). Germline assignment: CDR1 SGHNT and CDR2 YYREEE (reference sequence). The CDR3 consists of 14 residues. With 0 bases removed from V and 4 bases from J, the gap between germline ends came to 10 bases. Written as DNA, the CDR3 is TGTGCCAGCAGCTTGGTGGGGGTGAGCACTGAAGCTTTCTTT. Translated, it gives CASSLVGVSTEAFF.

The rearrangement joins TRBV27 to TRBJ2-7; TRBD2 matches 7 bases. The ends lost 3 bases at V and 0 bases at J; junction bases unmatched: 5. The germline V gene encodes CDR1 MNHEY and CDR2 SMNVEV (reference sequence). The CDR3 sequence is 15 residues long. The CDR3 nucleotides read TGTGCCAGCAGTTTTGCAGCGGGGCCCTCCTACGAGCAGTACTTC. It encodes CASSFAAGPSYEQYF.

The gene calls are TRBV5-6 and TRBJ2-5, with TRBD2 as a possible D gene (5 bases). Trimming pared 5 bases from V and 2 bases from J, leaving 10 bases between. Germline V lookup: CDR1 SGHDT, CDR2 YYEEEE. This CDR3 is built from 13 residues. For the CDR3, the DNA is TGTGCCAGCAGACTAGACATACAAGAGACCCAGTACTTC. It is translated as CASRLDIQETQYF.

The rearrangement joins TRBV13 to TRBJ2-1; TRBD2 is a possible D gene (6 bases). From germline, CDR1 is PRHDT and CDR2 FYEKMQ (reference sequence). Trimming removed 5 bases at V and 8 bases at J, with 13 bases between. CDR3 length: 13 residues. The CDR3 is CASSADGGDEQFF. The CDR3, as DNA: TGTGCCAGCAGCGCTGATGGAGGGGATGAGCAGTTCTTC.

The rearrangement joins TRBV5-1 to TRBJ1-3; D is undetermined. The CDR3 runs to 14 residues. Looked up from germline, CDR1 is SGHRS and CDR2 is YFSETQ. V was clipped by 2 bases and J by 4 bases, with 10 bases between them. CDR3 in DNA: TGCGCCAGCAGCTTTGACCCGACAGGAAACACCATATATTTT. This sequence encodes CASSFDPTGNTIYF.

This chain connects TRBV5-1 to TRBJ2-7; weak D call: TRBD1 (5 bases). Germline V gene lookup returns CDR1 SGHRS and CDR2 YFSETQ. The CDR3 consists of 16 residues. Trimming left V 0 bases short and J 4 bases short, with 17 bases between. This CDR3 reads CASSLAGQGLRYEQYF. CDR3 in DNA: TGCGCCAGCAGCTTGGCCGGCCAGGGATTACGATACGAGCAGTACTTC.

The sample holds one count of this clone. The chain employs TRBV27 and TRBJ2-3; D remains unclear. This CDR3 has 10 residues. V lost 10 bases, J lost 2 bases, and 4 bases lay in between. CDR1 and CDR2 (germline): MNHEY, SMNVEV (reference sequence). The CDR3 bases are TGTGCCAAACACACAGATACGCAGTATTTT. Its translation is CAKHTDTQYF.

J is TRBJ2-7 and V is TRBV4-1; D perhaps matches TRBD2 (6 bases). The germline V gene encodes CDR1 MGHRA and CDR2 YSYEKL. V lost 1 base, J lost 2 bases, and 18 bases lay in between. The CDR3 loop spans 17 amino acids. Here the CDR3 DNA reads TGCGCCAGCAGCCAAGTGGTCCCTGTGGGGGGTACCTACGAGCAGTACTTC. Translating it yields CASSQVVPVGGTYEQYF.

The gene calls are TRBV7-9 and TRBJ2-3, with D possibly matching TRBD2 (6 bases). The CDR3 covers 16 residues. The V end was cut by 4 bases, the J end by 1 base, with 15 bases between. The germline CDR1 and CDR2 sequences are SEHNR and FQNEAQ (reference sequence). Here the CDR3 DNA reads TGTGCCAGCAGCTCTACTTGGGAGGCAGGCACAGATACGCAGTATTTT. It encodes CASSSTWEAGTDTQYF. The whole variable domain, filled in from reference TRBV7-9 and TRBJ2-3, reads DTGVSQNPRHKITKRGQNVTFRCDPISEHNRLYWYRQTLGQGPEFLTYFQNEAQLEKSRLLSDRFSAERPKGSFSTLEIQRTEQGDSAMYLCASSSTWEAGTDTQYFGPGTRLTVL.